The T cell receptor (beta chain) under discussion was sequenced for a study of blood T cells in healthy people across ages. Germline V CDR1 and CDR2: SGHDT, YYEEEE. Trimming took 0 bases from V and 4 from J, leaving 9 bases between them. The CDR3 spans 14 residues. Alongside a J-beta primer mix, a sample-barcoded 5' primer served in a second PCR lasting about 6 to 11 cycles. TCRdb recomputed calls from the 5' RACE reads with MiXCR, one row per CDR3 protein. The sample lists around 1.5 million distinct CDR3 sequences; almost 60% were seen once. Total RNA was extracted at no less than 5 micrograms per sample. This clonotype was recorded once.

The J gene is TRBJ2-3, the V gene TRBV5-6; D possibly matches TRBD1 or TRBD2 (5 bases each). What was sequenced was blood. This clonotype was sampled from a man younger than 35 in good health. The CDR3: CASSLARDADTQYF. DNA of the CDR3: TGTGCCAGCAGCTTGGCCAGGGACGCAGATACGCAGTATTTT.